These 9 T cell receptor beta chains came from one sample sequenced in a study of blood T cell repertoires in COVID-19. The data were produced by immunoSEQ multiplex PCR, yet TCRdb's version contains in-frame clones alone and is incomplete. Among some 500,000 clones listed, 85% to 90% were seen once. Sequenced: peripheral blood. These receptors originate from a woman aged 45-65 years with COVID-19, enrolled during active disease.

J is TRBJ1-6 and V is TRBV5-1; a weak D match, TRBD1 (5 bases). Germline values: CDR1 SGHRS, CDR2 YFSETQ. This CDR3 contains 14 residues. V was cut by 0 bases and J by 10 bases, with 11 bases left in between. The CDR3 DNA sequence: TGCGCCAGCAGCTTGGAGGGACTGGAATCACCCCTCCACTTT. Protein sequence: CASSLEGLESPLHF.

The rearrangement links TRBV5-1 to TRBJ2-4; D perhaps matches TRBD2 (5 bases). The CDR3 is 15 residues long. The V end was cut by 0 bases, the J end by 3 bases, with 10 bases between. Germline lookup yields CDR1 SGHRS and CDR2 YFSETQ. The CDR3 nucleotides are TGCGCCAGCAGCTTGGGCCGGGATAGCAAAAACATTCAGTACTTC. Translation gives CASSLGRDSKNIQYF.

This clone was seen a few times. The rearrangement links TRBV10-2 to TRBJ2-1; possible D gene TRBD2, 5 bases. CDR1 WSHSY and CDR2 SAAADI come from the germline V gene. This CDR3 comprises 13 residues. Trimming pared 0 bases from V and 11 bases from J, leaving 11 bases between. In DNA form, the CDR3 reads TGCGCCAGCAGTGAGTCGCACGGGGAGCAGCAGTTCTTC. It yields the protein CASSESHGEQQFF.

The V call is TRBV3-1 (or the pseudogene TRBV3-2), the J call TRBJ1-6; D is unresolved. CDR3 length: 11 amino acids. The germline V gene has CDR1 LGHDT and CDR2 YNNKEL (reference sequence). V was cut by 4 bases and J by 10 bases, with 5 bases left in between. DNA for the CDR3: TGTGCCAGCAGCCTGGGCTCACCCCTCCACTTT. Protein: CASSLGSPLHF.

The CDR3, as DNA: TGTGCCAGTAGTCCTGGGGGGGGGATAAACTCCTACGAGCAGTACTTC. Its protein is CASSPGGGINSYEQYF. V usage is TRBV19 and J usage is TRBJ2-7, with 7 bases that match TRBD2. The germline CDR1 and CDR2 sequences are LNHDA and SQIVND (reference sequence). The CDR3 length is 16 residues. V lost 5 bases to trimming and J lost 0 bases; unmatched junction nucleotides: 10.

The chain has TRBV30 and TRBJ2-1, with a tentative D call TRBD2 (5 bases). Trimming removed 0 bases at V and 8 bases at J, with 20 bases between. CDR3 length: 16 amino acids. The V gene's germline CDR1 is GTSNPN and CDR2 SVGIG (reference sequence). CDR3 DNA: TGTGCCTGGAGTGTAAGGGAGTTCCCCCTGCTGGATGAGCAGTTCTTC. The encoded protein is CAWSVREFPLLDEQFF.

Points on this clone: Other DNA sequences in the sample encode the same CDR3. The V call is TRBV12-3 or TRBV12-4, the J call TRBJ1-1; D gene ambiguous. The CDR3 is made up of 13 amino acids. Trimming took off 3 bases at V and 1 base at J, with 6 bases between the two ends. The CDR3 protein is CASSFGGNTEAFF. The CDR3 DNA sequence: TGTGCCAGCAGTTTTGGAGGGAACACTGAAGCTTTCTTT.

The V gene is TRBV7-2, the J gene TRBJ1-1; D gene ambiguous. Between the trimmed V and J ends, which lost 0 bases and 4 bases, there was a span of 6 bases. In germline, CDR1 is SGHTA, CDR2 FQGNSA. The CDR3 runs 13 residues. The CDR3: CASSLAQATEAFF. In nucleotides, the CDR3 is TGTGCCAGCAGCTTAGCTCAGGCCACTGAAGCTTTCTTT.

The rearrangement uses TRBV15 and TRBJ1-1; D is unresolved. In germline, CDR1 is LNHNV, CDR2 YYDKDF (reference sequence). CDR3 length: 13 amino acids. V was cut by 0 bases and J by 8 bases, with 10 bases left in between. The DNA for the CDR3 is TGTGCCACCAGCAGAGATCGCGTAACCGAAGCTTTCTTT. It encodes CATSRDRVTEAFF.